This T cell receptor beta chain was retrieved from a study of beta chain features in type 1 diabetes. Comments on this clone: The antigen remains unidentified.

General study points: All four CD4+ subsets of Type 1 diabetes patients contained TCRB CDR3s that were moderately but significantly shorter. A closer apparent resemblance between naive, central memory and Treg TCRB repertoires was seen in patients than in healthy donors. Because the template was cDNA, high-expressing cells might be over-represented.

V shed 5 bases and J 7 bases; nucleotides not matched to a gene: 8. Germline loops: CDR1 SGHVS, CDR2 FQNEAQ. This CDR3 has 14 residues. Every participating donor gave one draw, a heparinised blood sample averaging approximately 110 mL. Every bit of the isolated RNA underwent reverse transcription, so sequencing read expressed TCRB transcripts. TCRdb's copy holds only in-frame clones and misses some; the assay was immunoSEQ multiplex PCR. This table has about 140,000 clones, over 8% appearing once. The chain joins TRBV7-8 to TRBJ1-2; 9 nucleotides agree with TRBD1. The receptor's source is a woman between 40 and 55 years old in good health. Sequencing was carried out using central memory CD4+ T cells from blood. CDR3 protein: CASSPQGASGGYTF. As DNA, the CDR3 is TGTGCCAGCAGCCCACAGGGGGCTTCTGGTGGCTACACCTTC.